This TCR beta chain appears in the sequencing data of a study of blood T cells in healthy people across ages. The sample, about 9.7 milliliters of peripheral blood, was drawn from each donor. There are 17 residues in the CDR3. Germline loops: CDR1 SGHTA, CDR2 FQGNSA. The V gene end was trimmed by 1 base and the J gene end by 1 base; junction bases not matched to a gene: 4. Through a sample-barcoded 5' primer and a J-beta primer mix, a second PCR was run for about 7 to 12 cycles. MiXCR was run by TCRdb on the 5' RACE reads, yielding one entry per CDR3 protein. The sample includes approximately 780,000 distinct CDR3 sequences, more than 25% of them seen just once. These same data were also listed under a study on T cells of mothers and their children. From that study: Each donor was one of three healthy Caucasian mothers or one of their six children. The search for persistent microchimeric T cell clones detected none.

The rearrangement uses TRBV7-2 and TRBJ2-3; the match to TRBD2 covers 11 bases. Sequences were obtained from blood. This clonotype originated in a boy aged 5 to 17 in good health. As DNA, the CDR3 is TGTGCCAGCAGCTTAGTTAGCGGGAGGGGCGGCACAGATACGCAGTATTTT. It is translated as CASSLVSGRGGTDTQYF.